This TCR beta chain is drawn from a study of OX40 agonist ivuxolimab in advanced cancers. Sequencing was performed with immunoSEQ multiplex PCR; in TCRdb, only in-frame clones are kept and a portion is missing. This sample has around 90,000 clones, with 70% to 90% found just once. With 0 bases clipped from V and 3 bases from J, the junction kept 3 bases outside the gene matches. CDR3 length: 15 residues. Germline V gene data show CDR1 as SGHNT and CDR2 as YYREEE (reference sequence). The study, taken as a whole, reports: CD8+ T cells (on average) carried more expanded clones than CD4+ T cells.

Remarks on this clone: Antigen specificity is unknown. Other DNA sequences in this specimen translate into the identical CDR3.

Sequencing was performed on CD4+ or CD8+ T cells sorted from blood, taken in a trial of the OX40 agonist ivuxolimab. The chain recombines TRBV5-4 with TRBJ2-1; 7 bases are a match to TRBD2. This clonotype was obtained from an adult with an advanced solid tumor such as melanoma, head and neck, liver or kidney cancer. The CDR3 DNA sequence: TGTGCCAGCAGCTTGGGCGGGGGAAGCTACAATGAGCAGTTCTTC. It specifies CASSLGGGSYNEQFF. Complete variable domain (other parts from reference TRBV5-4 and TRBJ2-1): ETGVTQSPTHLIKTRGQQVTLRCSSQSGHNTVSWYQQALGQGPQFIFQYYREEENGRGNFPPRFSGLQFPNYSSELNVNALELDDSALYLCASSLGGGSYNEQFFGPGTRLTVL.